This entry features one TCR beta chain sequence. These data come from a study of control samples from healthy donors and cancer patients. Data came from immunoSEQ multiplex PCR; TCRdb stores just in-frame clones and leaves some out. The repertoire has approximately 100,000 clones, 80% to 95% of them found once; the top ten carry around 3%. The CDR3 is made up of 12 amino acids. V lost 7 bases and J lost 4, with 8 bases in between. The sequenced sample was blood. This receptor was identified in a human donor in good health. The donor label of this sample is uncertain. This chain connects TRBV12-3 or TRBV12-4 to TRBJ2-1, with no clear D. CDR3 sequence reads: CASTGWYNEQFF. CDR3 sequence (DNA): TGTGCCAGCACCGGGTGGTACAATGAGCAGTTCTTC.